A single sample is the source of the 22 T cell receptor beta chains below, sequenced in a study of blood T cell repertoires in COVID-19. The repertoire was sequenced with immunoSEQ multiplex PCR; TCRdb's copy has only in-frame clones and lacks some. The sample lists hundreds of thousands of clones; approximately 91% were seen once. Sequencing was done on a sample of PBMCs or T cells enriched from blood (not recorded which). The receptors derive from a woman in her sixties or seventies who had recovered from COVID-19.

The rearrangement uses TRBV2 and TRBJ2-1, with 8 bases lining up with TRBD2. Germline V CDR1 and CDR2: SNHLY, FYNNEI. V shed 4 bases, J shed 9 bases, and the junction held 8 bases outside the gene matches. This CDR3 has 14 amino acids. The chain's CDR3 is CASSGTGGPIEQFF. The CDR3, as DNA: TGTGCCAGCAGTGGAACGGGGGGGCCTATTGAGCAGTTCTTC. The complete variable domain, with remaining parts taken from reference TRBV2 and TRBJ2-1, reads EPEVTQTPSHQVTQMGQEVILRCVPISNHLYFYWYRQILGQKVEFLVSFYNNEISEKSEIFDDQFSVERPDGSNFTLKIRSTKLEDSAMYFCASSGTGGPIEQFFGPGTRLTVL.

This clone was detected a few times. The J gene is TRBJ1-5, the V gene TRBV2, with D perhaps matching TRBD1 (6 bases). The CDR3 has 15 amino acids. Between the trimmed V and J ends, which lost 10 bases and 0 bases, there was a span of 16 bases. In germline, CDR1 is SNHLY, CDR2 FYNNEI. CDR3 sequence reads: CATSVRGHSNQPQHF. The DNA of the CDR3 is TGTGCCACCAGCGTCAGGGGCCATAGCAATCAGCCCCAGCATTTT.

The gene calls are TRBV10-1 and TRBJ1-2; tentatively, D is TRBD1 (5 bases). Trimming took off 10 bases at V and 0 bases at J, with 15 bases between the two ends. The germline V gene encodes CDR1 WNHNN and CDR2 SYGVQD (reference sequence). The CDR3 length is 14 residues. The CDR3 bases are TGCGCCACCAGGGTCAGAGGTTCTAACTATGGCTACACCTTC. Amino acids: CATRVRGSNYGYTF.

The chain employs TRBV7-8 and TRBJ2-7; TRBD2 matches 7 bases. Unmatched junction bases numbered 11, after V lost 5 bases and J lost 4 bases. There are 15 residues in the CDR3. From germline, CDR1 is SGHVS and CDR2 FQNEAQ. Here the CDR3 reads CASSPGLLSGYEQYV. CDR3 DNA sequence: TGTGCCAGCAGCCCGGGACTATTGAGTGGTTACGAGCAGTACGTC.

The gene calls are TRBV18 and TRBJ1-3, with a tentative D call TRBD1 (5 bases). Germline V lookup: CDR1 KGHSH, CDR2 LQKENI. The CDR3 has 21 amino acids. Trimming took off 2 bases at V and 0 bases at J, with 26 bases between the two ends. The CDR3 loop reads CASSPIALADQGQFSGNTIYF. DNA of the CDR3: TGTGCCAGCTCACCAATCGCACTGGCAGATCAGGGCCAGTTCTCTGGAAACACCATATATTTT. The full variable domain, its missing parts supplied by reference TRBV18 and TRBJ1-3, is NAGVMQNPRHLVRRRGQEARLRCSPMKGHSHVYWYRQLPEEGLKFMVYLQKENIIDESGMPKERFSAEFPKEGPSILRIQQVVRGDSAAYFCASSPIALADQGQFSGNTIYFGEGSWLTVV.

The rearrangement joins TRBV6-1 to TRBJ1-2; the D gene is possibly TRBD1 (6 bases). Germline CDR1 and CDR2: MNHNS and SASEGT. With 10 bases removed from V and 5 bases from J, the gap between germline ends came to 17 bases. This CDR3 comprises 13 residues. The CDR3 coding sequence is TGTGCCACCTCGGACAGTACCCTTTATGGCTACACCTTC. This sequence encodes CATSDSTLYGYTF.

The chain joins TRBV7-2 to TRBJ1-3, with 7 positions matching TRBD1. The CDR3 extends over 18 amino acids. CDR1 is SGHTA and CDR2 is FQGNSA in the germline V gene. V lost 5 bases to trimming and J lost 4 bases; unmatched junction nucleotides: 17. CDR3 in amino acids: CASSPRDRALVGGNTIYF. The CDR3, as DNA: TGTGCCAGCAGCCCTCGGGACAGAGCCCTAGTAGGAGGAAACACCATATATTTT.

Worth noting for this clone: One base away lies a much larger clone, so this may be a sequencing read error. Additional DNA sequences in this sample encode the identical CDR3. The CDR3 DNA reads TGTGCCAGCAGCTCCGACAGATACAATGAGCAGTTCTTC. Its protein is CASSSDRYNEQFF. The chain carries TRBV5-4 and TRBJ2-1; weak D call: TRBD1 (5 bases). The CDR3 covers 13 residues. Germline-derived CDR1 and CDR2 are SGHNT and YYREEE (reference sequence). V gave up 3 bases and J gave up 4 bases, with 8 bases separating them.

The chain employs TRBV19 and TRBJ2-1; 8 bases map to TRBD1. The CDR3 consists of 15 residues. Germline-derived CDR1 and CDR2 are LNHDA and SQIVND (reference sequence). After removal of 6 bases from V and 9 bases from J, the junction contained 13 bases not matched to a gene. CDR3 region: CASRIWGQEISEQFF. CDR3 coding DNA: TGTGCCAGTAGGATCTGGGGACAGGAGATCAGTGAGCAGTTCTTC.

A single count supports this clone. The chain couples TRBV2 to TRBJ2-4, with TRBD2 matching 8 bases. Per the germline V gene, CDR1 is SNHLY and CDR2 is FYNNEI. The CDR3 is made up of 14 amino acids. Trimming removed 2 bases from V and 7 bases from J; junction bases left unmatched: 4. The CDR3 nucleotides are TGTGCCAGCAGTGAACGGGGGGGCTGGAACATTCAGTACTTC. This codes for CASSERGGWNIQYF.

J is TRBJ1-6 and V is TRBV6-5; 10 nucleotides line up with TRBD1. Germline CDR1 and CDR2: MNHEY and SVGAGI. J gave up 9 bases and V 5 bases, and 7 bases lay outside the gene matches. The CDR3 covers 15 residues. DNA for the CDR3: TGTGCCAGCAGTCCTGGGACAGGGGTTGGTTCACCCCTCCACTTT. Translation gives CASSPGTGVGSPLHF.

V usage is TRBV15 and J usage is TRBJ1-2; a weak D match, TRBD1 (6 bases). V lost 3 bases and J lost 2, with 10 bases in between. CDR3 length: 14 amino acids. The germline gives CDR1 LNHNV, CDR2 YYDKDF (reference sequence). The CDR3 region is CATSSLGGNYGYTF. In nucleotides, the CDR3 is TGTGCCACCAGCAGTTTAGGGGGAAACTATGGCTACACCTTC.

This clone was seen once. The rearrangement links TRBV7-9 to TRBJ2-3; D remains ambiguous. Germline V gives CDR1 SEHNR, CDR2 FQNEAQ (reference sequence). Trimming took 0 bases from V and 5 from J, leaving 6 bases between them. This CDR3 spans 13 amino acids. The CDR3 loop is CASSLALEDTQYF. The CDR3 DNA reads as TGTGCCAGCAGCTTAGCACTTGAAGATACGCAGTATTTT.

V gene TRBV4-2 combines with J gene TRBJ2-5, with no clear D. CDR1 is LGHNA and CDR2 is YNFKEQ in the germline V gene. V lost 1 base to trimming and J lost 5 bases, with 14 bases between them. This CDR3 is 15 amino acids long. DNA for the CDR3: TGTGCCAGCAGCCAAGTAGTCTCACCTGCGGAGACCCAGTACTTC. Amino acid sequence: CASSQVVSPAETQYF.

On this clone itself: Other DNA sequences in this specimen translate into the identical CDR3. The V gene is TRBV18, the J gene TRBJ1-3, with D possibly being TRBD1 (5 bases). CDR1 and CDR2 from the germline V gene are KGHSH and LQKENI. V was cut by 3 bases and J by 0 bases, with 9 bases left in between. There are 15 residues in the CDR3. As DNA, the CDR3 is TGTGCCAGCTCACCCGACAGAAGCTCTGGAAACACCATATATTTT. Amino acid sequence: CASSPDRSSGNTIYF. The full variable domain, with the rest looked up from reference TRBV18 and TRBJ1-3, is NAGVMQNPRHLVRRRGQEARLRCSPMKGHSHVYWYRQLPEEGLKFMVYLQKENIIDESGMPKERFSAEFPKEGPSILRIQQVVRGDSAAYFCASSPDRSSGNTIYFGEGSWLTVV.

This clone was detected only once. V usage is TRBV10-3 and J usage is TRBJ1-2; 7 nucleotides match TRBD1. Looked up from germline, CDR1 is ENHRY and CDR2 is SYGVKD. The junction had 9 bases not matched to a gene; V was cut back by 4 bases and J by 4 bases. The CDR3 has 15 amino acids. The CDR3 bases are TGTGCCATCAGTGCAACGACAGGGATAACCTATGGCTACACCTTC. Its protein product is CAISATTGITYGYTF.

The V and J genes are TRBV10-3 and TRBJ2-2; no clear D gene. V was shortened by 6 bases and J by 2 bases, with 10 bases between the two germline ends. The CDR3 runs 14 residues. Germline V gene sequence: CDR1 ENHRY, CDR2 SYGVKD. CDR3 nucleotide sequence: TGTGCCATCAGCCTATTAAAAAACACCGGGGAGCTGTTTTTT. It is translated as CAISLLKNTGELFF.

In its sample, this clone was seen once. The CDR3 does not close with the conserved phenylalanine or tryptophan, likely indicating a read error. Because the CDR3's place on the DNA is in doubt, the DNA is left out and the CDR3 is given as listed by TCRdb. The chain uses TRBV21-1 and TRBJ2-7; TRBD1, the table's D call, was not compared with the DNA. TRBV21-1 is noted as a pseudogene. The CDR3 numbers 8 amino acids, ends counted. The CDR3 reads CASSRDRY.

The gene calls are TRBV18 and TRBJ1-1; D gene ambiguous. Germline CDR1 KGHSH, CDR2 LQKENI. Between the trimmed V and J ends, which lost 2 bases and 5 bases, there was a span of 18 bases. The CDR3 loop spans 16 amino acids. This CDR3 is CASSPYILEGSTEAFF. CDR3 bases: TGTGCCAGCTCACCATACATCTTAGAAGGGAGTACTGAAGCTTTCTTT.

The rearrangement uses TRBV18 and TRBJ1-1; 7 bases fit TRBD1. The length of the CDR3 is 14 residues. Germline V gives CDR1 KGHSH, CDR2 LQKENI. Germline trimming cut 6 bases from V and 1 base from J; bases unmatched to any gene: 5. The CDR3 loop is CASSDQGGNTEAFF. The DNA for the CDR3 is TGTGCCAGCTCGGACCAGGGGGGGAACACTGAAGCTTTCTTT.

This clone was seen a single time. The CDR3 DNA sequence: TGTGCCAGCAGATATACAGGGCCCTATGGCTACACCTTC. Translation gives CASRYTGPYGYTF. The chain uses TRBV28 and TRBJ1-2, with D tentatively TRBD1 (6 bases). Germline CDR1 is MDHEN and CDR2 is SYDVKM. The V end lost 6 bases, the J end lost 4 bases, and 12 bases lay between the germline ends. CDR3 length equals 13 residues.

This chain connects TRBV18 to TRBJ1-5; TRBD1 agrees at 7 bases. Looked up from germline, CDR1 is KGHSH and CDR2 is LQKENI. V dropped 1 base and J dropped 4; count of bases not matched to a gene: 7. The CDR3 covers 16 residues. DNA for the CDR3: TGTGCCAGCTCACCACGAGACAGGGCGCCTAATCAGCCCCAGCATTTT. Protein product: CASSPRDRAPNQPQHF.